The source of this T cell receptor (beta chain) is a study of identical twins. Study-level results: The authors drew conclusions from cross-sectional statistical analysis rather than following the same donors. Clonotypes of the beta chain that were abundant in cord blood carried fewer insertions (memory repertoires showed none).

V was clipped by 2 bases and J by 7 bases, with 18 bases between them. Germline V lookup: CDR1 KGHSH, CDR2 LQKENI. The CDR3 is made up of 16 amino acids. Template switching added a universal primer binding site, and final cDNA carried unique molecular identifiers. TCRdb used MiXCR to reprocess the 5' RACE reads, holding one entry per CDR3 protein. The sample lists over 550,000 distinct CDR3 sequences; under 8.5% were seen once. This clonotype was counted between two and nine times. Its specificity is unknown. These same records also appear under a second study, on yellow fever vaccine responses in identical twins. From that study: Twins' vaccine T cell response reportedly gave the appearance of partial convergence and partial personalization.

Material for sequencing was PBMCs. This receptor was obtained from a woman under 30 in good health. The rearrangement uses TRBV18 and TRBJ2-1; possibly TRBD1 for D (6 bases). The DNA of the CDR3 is TGTGCCAGCTCACCAACGGGACAAGGGGCCCCTAATGAGCAGTTCTTC. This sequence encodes CASSPTGQGAPNEQFF.